The clone carrying this T cell receptor (beta chain) has a single count. The entry originates in a study of PD-1 blockade in mismatch repair-deficient tumors. Mismatch repair deficiency was confirmed in all patients, by PCR or immunohistochemistry. A few pembrolizumab responders had their TCRs sequenced. The repertoire was sequenced with immunoSEQ multiplex PCR; TCRdb's copy has only in-frame clones and lacks some. In the table there are 100,000 or so clones, about 79% of which are singletons. The CDR3 has 14 amino acids. The V gene end was trimmed by 5 bases and the J gene end by 6 bases; junction bases not matched to a gene: 8. Germline assignment: CDR1 MNHEY and CDR2 SMNVEV (reference sequence).

The TCR comes from an adult with mismatch repair-deficient cancer. The specimen comprised peripheral blood, sampled around 8 months after starting pembrolizumab. The V gene is TRBV27, the J gene TRBJ2-5; 8 bases are a match to TRBD1. The CDR3 bases are TGTGCCAGCAGTCCCTGGACAGGGTCTAAGACCCAGTACTTC. Its protein product is CASSPWTGSKTQYF.